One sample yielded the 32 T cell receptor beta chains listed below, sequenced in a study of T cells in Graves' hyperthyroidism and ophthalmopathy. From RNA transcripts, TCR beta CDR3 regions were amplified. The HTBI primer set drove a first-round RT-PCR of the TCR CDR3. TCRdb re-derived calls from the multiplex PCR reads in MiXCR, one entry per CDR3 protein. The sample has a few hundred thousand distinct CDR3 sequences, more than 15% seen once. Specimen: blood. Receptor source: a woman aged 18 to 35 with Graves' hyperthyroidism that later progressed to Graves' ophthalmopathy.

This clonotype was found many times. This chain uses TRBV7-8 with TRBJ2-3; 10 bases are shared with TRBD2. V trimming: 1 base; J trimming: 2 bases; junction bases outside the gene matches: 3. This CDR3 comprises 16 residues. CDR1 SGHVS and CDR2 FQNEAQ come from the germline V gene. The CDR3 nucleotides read TGTGCCAGCAGCTTAGGGACTAGCGGATTCACAGATACGCAGTATTTT. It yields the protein CASSLGTSGFTDTQYF. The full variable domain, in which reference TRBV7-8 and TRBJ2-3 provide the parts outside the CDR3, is GAGVSQSPRYKVAKRGQDVALRCDPISGHVSLFWYQQALGQGPEFLTYFQNEAQLDKSGLPSDRFFAERPEGSVSTLKIQRTQQEDSAVYLCASSLGTSGFTDTQYFGPGTRLTVL.

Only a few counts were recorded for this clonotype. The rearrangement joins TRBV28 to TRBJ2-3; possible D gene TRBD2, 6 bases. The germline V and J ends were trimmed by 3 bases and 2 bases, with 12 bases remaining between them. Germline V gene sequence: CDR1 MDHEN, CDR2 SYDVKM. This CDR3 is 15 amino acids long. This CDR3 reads CASSLRLVITDTQYF. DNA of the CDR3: TGTGCCAGCAGTTTGCGACTAGTGATCACAGATACGCAGTATTTT.

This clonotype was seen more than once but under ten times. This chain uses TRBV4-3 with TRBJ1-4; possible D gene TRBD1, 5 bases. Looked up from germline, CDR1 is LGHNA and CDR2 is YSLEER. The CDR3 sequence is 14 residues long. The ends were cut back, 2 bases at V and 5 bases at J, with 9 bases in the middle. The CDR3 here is CASSQTGRNEKLFF. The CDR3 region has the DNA TGCGCCAGCAGCCAAACGGGACGGAATGAAAAACTGTTTTTT.

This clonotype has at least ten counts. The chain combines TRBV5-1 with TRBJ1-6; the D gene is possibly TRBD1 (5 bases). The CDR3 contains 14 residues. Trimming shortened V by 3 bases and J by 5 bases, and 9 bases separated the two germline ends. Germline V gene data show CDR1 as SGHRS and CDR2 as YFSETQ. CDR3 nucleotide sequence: TGCGCCAGCAGCTACGGGACCGATAATTCACCCCTCCACTTT. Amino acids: CASSYGTDNSPLHF.

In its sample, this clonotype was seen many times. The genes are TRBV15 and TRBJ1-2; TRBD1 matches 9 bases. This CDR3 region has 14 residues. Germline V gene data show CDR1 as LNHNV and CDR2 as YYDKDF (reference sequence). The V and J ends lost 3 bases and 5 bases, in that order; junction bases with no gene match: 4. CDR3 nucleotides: TGTGCCACCAGCAGGGGAGGGACAGGGTATGGCTACACCTTC. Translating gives CATSRGGTGYGYTF.

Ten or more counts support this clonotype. CDR3 loop: CASTQTGVANQPQHF. In DNA form, the CDR3 reads TGTGCCAGCACCCAGACAGGGGTTGCCAATCAGCCCCAGCATTTT. The rearrangement joins TRBV6-1 to TRBJ1-5; 8 positions agree with TRBD1. V gave up 7 bases and J gave up 3 bases; unmatched junction bases: 8. This CDR3 is built from 15 residues. Germline assignment: CDR1 MNHNS and CDR2 SASEGT.

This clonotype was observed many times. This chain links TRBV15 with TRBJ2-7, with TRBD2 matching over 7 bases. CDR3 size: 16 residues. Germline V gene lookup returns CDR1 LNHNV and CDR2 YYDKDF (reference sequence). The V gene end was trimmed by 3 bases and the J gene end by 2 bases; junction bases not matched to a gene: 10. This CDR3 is CATSRVGRDYTYEQYF. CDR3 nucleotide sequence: TGTGCCACCAGCAGGGTTGGCCGGGACTACACCTACGAGCAGTACTTC.

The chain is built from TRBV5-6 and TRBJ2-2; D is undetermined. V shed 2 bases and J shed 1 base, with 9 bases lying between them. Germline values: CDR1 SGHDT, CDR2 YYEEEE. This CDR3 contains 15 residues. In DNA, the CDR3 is TGTGCCAGCAGCTTTGGTAATGGGAACACCGGGGAGCTGTTTTTT. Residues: CASSFGNGNTGELFF.

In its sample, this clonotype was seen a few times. The DNA for the CDR3 is TGTGCCAGCAGCACATCAGGACTAGCGGGAATCTACGAGCAGTACTTC. Translated: CASSTSGLAGIYEQYF. The chain recombines TRBV5-8 with TRBJ2-7; 12 bases are shared with TRBD2. With V trimmed by 4 bases and J by 3 bases, 8 bases remained unmatched. Germline CDR1 is SGHTS and CDR2 is YDEGEE. This CDR3 is 16 amino acids long.

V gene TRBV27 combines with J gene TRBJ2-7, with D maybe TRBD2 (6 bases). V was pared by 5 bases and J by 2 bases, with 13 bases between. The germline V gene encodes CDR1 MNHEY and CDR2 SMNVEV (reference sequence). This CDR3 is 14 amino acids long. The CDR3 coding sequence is TGTGCCAGCAGTCCAGCGGGCCACCCCTACGAGCAGTACTTC. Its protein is CASSPAGHPYEQYF.

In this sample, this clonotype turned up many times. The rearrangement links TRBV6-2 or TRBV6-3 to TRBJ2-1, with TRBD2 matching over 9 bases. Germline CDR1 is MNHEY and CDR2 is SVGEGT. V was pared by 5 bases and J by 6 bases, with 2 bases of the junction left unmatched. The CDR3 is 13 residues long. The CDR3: CASSPLAGNEQFF. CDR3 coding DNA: TGTGCCAGCAGTCCACTAGCGGGCAATGAGCAGTTCTTC.

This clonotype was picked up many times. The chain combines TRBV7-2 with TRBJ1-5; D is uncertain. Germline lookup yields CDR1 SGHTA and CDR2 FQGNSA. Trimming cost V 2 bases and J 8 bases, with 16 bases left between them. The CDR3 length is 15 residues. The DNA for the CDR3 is TGTGCCAGCAGCTTAACCGGCGGGATTGGGGAGCCCCAGCATTTT. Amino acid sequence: CASSLTGGIGEPQHF.

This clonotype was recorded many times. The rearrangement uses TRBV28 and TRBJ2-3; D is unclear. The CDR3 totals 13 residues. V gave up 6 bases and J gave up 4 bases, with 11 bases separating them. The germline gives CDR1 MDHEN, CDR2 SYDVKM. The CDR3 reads CASRGLGSDTQYF. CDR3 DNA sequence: TGTGCCAGCAGGGGGTTAGGCTCAGATACGCAGTATTTT.

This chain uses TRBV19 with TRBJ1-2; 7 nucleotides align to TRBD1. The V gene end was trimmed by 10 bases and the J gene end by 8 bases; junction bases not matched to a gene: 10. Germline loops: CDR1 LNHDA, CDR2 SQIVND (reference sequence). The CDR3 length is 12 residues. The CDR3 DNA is TGTGCCACCTGGGACAGAGAAAGGGGCTACACCTTC. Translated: CATWDRERGYTF.

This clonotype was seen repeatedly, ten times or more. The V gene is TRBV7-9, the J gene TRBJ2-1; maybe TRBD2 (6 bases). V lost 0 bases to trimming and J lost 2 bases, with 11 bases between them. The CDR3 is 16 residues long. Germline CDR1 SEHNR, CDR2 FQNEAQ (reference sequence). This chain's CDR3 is CASSLAPLATYNEQFF. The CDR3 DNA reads TGTGCCAGCAGCTTAGCCCCCCTAGCGACCTACAATGAGCAGTTCTTC. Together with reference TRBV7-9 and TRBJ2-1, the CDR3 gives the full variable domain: DTGVSQNPRHKITKRGQNVTFRCDPISEHNRLYWYRQTLGQGPEFLTYFQNEAQLEKSRLLSDRFSAERPKGSFSTLEIQRTEQGDSAMYLCASSLAPLATYNEQFFGPGTRLTVL.

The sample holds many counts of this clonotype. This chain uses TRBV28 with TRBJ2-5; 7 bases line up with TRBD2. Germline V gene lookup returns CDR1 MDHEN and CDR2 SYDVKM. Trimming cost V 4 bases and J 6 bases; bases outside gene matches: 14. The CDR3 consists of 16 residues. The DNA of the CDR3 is TGTGCCAGCAGTTCTGCCTCTGCGGGAGTCGGAAAGACCCAGTACTTC. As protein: CASSSASAGVGKTQYF. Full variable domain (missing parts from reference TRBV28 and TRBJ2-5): DVKVTQSSRYLVKRTGEKVFLECVQDMDHENMFWYRQDPGLGLRLIYFSYDVKMKEKGDIPEGYSVSREKKERFSLILESASTNQTSMYLCASSSASAGVGKTQYFGPGTRLLVL.

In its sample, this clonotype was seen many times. The CDR3 DNA reads as TGTGCCAGCAGCCCGCTAGCGTTCTCCTACGAGCAGTACTTC. It encodes CASSPLAFSYEQYF. The chain is built from TRBV28 and TRBJ2-7; D may be TRBD2 (6 bases). V lost 6 bases and J lost 0, with 12 bases in between. This CDR3 contains 14 residues. The germline V gene encodes CDR1 MDHEN and CDR2 SYDVKM.

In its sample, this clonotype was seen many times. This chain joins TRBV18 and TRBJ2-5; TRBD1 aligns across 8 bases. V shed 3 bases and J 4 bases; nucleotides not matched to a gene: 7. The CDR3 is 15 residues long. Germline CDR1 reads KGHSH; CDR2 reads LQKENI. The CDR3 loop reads CASSPGTGGRETQYF. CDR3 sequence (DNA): TGTGCCAGCTCACCTGGGACAGGAGGTCGAGAGACCCAGTACTTC.

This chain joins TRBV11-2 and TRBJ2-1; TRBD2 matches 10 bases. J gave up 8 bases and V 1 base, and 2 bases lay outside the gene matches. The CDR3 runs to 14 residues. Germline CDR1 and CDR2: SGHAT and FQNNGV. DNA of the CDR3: TGTGCCAGCAGCTTAGCTAGCGGGAGCGATGAGCAGTTCTTC. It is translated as CASSLASGSDEQFF.

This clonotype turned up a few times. CDR3 DNA sequence: TGCAGTGCTAGAGATAATGGAGGGTCCGGGACTAGCGGGAGGGCGAGTTTTGGCTACGAGCAGTACTTC. It translates to CSARDNGGSGTSGRASFGYEQYF. This sequence joins TRBV20-1 and TRBJ2-7, with TRBD2 matching over 16 bases. Germline trimming cut 0 bases from V and 3 bases from J; bases unmatched to any gene: 23. The CDR3 runs 23 residues. Germline V gene sequence: CDR1 DFQATT, CDR2 SNEGSKA (reference sequence).

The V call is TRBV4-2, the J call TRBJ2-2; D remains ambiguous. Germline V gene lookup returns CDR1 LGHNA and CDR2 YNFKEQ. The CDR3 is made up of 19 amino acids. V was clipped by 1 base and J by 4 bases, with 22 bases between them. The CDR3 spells CASSQVPLLVAASTGELFF. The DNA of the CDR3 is TGTGCCAGCAGCCAAGTCCCGCTTCTAGTGGCCGCGAGCACCGGGGAGCTGTTTTTT.

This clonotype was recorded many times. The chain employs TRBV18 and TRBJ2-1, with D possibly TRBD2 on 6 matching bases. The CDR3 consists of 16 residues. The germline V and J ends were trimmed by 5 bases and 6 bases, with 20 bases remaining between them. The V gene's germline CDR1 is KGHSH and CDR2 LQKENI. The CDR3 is CASSTTLGTPSNEQFF. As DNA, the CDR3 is TGTGCCAGCTCAACCACCCTCGGGACTCCTTCCAATGAGCAGTTCTTC.

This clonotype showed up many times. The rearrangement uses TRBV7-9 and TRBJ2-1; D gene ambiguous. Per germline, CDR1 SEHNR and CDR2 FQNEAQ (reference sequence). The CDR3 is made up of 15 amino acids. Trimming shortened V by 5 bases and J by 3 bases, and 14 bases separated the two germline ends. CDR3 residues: CASSPPNGDYNEQFF. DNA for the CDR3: TGTGCCAGCAGCCCCCCAAATGGAGACTACAATGAGCAGTTCTTC.

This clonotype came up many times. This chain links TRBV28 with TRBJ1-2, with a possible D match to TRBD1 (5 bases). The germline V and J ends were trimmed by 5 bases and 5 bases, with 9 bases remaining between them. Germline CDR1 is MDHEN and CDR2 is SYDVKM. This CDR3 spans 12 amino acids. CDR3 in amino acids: CASSLGGYGYTF. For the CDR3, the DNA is TGTGCCAGCAGTCTTGGGGGGTATGGCTACACCTTC.

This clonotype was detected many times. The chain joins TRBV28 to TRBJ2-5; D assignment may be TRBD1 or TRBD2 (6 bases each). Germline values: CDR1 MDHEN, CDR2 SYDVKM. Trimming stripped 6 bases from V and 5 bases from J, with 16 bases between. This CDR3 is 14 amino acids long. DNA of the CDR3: TGTGCCAGCAGGCGGGGTTACGGGGGCGAGACCCAGTACTTC. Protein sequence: CASRRGYGGETQYF.

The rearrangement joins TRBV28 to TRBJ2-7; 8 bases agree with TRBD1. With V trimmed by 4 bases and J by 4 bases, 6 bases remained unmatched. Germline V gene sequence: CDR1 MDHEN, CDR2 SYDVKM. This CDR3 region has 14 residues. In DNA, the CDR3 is TGTGCCAGCAGTTCCTCCAGGGGGCCGTACGAGCAGTACTTC. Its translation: CASSSSRGPYEQYF.

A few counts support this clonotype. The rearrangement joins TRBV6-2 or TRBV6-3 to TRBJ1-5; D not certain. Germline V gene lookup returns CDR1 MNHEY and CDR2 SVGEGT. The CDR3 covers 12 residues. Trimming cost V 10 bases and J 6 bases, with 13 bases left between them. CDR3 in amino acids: CATAVSSQPQHF. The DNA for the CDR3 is TGTGCCACCGCCGTGTCAAGTCAGCCCCAGCATTTT.

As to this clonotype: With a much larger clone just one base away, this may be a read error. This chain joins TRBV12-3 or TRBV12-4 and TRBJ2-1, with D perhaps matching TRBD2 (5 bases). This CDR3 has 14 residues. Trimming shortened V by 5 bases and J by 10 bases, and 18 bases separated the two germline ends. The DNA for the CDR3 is TGTGCCAGCAGTCAAACGCGTTCCCGGGGAGAGCAGTTCTTC. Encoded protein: CASSQTRSRGEQFF.

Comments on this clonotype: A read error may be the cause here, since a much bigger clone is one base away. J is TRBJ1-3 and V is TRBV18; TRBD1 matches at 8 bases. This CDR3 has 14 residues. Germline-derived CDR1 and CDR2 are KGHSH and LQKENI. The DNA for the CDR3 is TGTGCCAGCTCAAACCAGGGGGCTGGAGACACCATATATTTT. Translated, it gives CASSNQGAGDTIYF. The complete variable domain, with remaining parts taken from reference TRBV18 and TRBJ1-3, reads NAGVMQNPRHLVRRRGQEARLRCSPMKGHSHVYWYRQLPEEGLKFMVYLQKENIIDESGMPKERFSAEFPKEGPSILRIQQVVRGDSAAYFCASSNQGAGDTIYFGEGSWLTVV.

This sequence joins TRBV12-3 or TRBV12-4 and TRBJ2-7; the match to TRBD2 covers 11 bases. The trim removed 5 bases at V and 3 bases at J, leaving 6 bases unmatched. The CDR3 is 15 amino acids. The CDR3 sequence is CASSSGTSGIYEQYF. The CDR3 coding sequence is TGTGCCAGCAGTAGCGGGACTAGCGGAATCTACGAGCAGTACTTC.

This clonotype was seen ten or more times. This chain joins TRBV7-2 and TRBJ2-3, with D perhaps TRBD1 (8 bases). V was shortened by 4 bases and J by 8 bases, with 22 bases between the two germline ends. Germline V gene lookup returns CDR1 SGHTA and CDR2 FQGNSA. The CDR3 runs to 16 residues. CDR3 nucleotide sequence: TGTGCCAGCAGCTCAGTGGTGGCAGGGGGCGGGGGTACGCAGTATTTT. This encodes CASSSVVAGGGGTQYF.

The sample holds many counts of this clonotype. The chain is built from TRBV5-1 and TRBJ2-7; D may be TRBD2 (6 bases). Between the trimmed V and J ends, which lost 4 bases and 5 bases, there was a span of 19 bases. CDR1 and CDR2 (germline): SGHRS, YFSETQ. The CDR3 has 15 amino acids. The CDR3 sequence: CASSLRTGETDEQYF. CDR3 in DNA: TGCGCCAGCAGCCTACGGACGGGAGAAACGGACGAGCAGTACTTC.